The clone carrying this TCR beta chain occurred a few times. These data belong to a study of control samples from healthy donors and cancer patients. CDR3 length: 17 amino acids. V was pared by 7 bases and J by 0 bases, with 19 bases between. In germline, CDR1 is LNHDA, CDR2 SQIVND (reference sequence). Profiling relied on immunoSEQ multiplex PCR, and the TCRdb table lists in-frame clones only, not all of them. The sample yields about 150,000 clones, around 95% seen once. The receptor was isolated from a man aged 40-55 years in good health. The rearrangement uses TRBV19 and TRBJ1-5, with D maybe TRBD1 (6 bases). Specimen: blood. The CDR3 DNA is TGTGCCAGTAAAGGGTTGGGGGGCCGGTATAGCAATCAGCCCCAGCATTTT. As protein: CASKGLGGRYSNQPQHF.